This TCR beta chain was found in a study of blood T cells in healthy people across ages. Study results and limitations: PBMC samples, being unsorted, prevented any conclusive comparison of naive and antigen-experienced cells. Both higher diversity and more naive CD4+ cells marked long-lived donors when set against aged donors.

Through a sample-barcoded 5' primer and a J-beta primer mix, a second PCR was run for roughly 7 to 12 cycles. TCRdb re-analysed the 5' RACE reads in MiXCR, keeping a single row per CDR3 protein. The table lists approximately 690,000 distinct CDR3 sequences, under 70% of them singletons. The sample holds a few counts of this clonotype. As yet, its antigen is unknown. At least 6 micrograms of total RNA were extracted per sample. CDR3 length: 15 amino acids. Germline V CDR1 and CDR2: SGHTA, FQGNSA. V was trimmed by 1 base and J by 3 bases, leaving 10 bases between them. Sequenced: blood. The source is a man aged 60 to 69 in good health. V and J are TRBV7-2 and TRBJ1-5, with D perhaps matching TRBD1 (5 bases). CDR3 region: CASSLVEGINQPQHF. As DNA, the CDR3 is TGTGCCAGCAGCTTAGTCGAGGGGATCAATCAGCCCCAGCATTTT.